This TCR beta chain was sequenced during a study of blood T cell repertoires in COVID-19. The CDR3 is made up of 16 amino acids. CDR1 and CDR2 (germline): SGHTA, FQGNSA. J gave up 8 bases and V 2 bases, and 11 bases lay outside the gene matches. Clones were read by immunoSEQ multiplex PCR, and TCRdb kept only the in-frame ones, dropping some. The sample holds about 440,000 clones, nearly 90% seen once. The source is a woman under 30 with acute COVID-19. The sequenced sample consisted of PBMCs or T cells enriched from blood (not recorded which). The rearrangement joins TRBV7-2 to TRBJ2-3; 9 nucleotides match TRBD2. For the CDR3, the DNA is TGTGCCAGCAGCTTAAAGGTCGGCGGGGGGGCCGGTACGCAGTATTTT. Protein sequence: CASSLKVGGGAGTQYF. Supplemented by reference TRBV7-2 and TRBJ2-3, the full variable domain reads GAGVSQSPSNKVTEKGKDVELRCDPISGHTALYWYRQSLGQGLEFLIYFQGNSAPDKSGLPSDRFSAERTGGSVSTLTIQRTQQEDSAVYLCASSLKVGGGAGTQYFGPGTRLTVL.